These 32 T cell receptor beta chains were all obtained from the same sample, sequenced in a study of T cells after yellow fever vaccination. TCRdb reprocessed the 5' RACE reads via MiXCR and lists one record per CDR3 protein. The table has 200,000 to 300,000 distinct CDR3 sequences, roughly 3.7% seen once. The sequencing here drew on PBMCs, taken 15 days after the yellow fever booster vaccination. The receptors come from a man aged 18 to 30 who received the YFV17D yellow fever vaccine.

This clonotype occurred many times. The chain couples TRBV6-6 to TRBJ1-5, with D unclear. V shed 6 bases and J shed 5 bases, with 11 bases lying between them. Germline values: CDR1 MNHNY, CDR2 SVGAGI (reference sequence). This CDR3 region has 13 residues. The CDR3: CASRLGADQPQHF. CDR3 nucleotide sequence: TGTGCCAGCAGACTAGGAGCGGATCAGCCCCAGCATTTT.

This clonotype showed up many times. The J gene is TRBJ2-7, the V gene TRBV7-9; D not resolved. V shed 5 bases and J shed 0 bases, with 14 bases lying between them. Looked up from germline, CDR1 is SEHNR and CDR2 is FQNEAQ (reference sequence). CDR3 length: 15 residues. The CDR3 bases are TGTGCCAGCAGCCGCCTTGGGGATCGCTCCTACGAGCAGTACTTC. Translating it yields CASSRLGDRSYEQYF.

This clonotype came up many times. The chain is built from TRBV7-2 and TRBJ2-6, with a possible D match to TRBD1 (5 bases). V lost 5 bases to trimming and J lost 0 bases, with 8 bases between them. This CDR3 region has 15 residues. Germline lookup yields CDR1 SGHTA and CDR2 FQGNSA. CDR3 in DNA: TGTGCCAGCAGCGCGGACAACTCTGGGGCCAACGTCCTGACTTTC. It yields the protein CASSADNSGANVLTF.

Remarks on this clonotype: The germline gene is not matched at one end of the junction; a read error may be the cause. This rearrangement joins TRBV27 to TRBJ1-1; weak D call: TRBD1 (5 bases). Germline lookup yields CDR1 MNHEY and CDR2 SMNVEV (reference sequence). CDR3 length equals 13 residues. The CDR3 bases are TGTGCCAGCAGGGGGCAGATGAACTCTGAAGCTTTCTTT. This gives the protein CASRGQMNSEAFF.

This clonotype was seen at least ten times. This rearrangement joins TRBV27 to TRBJ2-1; TRBD1 matches at 10 bases. V lost 4 bases and J lost 7; bases outside the gene matches: 10. This CDR3 has 16 amino acids. Germline-derived CDR1 and CDR2 are MNHEY and SMNVEV (reference sequence). The CDR3 here is CASSSNLGTGVNEQFF. CDR3 DNA: TGTGCCAGCAGTTCCAACCTAGGGACAGGGGTAAATGAGCAGTTCTTC.

This clonotype occurred many times. The rearrangement joins TRBV20-1 to TRBJ1-5; 8 nucleotides align to TRBD1. Germline V gene data show CDR1 as DFQATT and CDR2 as SNEGSKA (reference sequence). The trim removed 2 bases at V and 16 bases at J, leaving 19 bases unmatched. The CDR3 has 15 residues. The CDR3 is CSARPNGQGNHPPHF. In nucleotides, the CDR3 is TGCAGTGCTAGACCCAACGGACAGGGTAATCATCCTCCCCATTTT.

This clonotype was detected ten times or more. The chain combines TRBV4-3 with TRBJ2-7, with 10 nucleotides matching TRBD1. This CDR3 comprises 15 residues. Germline CDR1 and CDR2: LGHNA and YSLEER. Losses at the gene ends were 4 bases for V and 5 bases for J; bases not matched to a gene: 8. This chain's CDR3 is CASSRHRQGADEQYF. The CDR3 DNA reads as TGCGCCAGCAGCCGACATAGACAGGGGGCTGACGAGCAGTACTTC.

This clonotype was detected a few times. The rearrangement uses TRBV7-3 and TRBJ2-1; 10 bases are shared with TRBD2. CDR1 and CDR2 (germline): SGHTA, FQGTGA. The CDR3 length is 16 residues. After removal of 5 bases from V and 6 bases from J, the junction contained 10 bases not matched to a gene. CDR3 region: CASSPIASGGFNEQFF. In DNA form, the CDR3 reads TGTGCCAGCAGCCCTATTGCTAGCGGGGGATTCAATGAGCAGTTCTTC.

This clonotype was seen at least ten times. CDR3 in amino acids: CASSGTLRNTEAFF. The CDR3 region has the DNA TGTGCCAGCAGCGGGACACTAAGAAACACTGAAGCTTTCTTT. The V gene is TRBV7-9, the J gene TRBJ1-1; D possibly corresponds to TRBD1 (6 bases). The germline V gene encodes CDR1 SEHNR and CDR2 FQNEAQ (reference sequence). Trimming removed 5 bases from V and 2 bases from J, with 12 bases in between. The CDR3 length is 14 residues.

This clonotype appeared many times. The CDR3 nucleotides are TGCGCCAGCAGCCAACAAGGGGGCAATCTTGGAAACACCATATATTTT. It specifies CASSQQGGNLGNTIYF. The rearrangement links TRBV4-3 to TRBJ1-3; TRBD1 agrees at 7 bases. V shed 2 bases, J shed 3 bases, and the junction held 7 bases outside the gene matches. The CDR3 totals 16 residues. Germline CDR1 and CDR2: LGHNA and YSLEER.

This chain uses TRBV4-1 with TRBJ1-5; the D gene is possibly TRBD1 (5 bases). V was cut by 2 bases and J by 5 bases, with 13 bases left in between. CDR1 and CDR2 (germline): MGHRA, YSYEKL. CDR3 size: 15 residues. The CDR3 DNA follows: TGCGCCAGCAGCCAAATCAGGGCAGGCGATCAGCCCCAGCATTTT. Protein sequence: CASSQIRAGDQPQHF.

This clonotype came up many times. The J gene is TRBJ1-6, the V gene TRBV20-1; D possibly corresponds to TRBD1 (6 bases). Germline CDR1 and CDR2: DFQATT and SNEGSKA (reference sequence). This CDR3 region has 16 residues. Deletions cut 2 bases from V and 0 bases from J, with 11 bases between. The CDR3 spells CSARKTDSSYNSPLHF. DNA for the CDR3: TGCAGTGCTAGAAAGACGGACAGCTCCTATAATTCACCCCTCCACTTT.

This clonotype was seen many times. The V call is TRBV19, the J call TRBJ2-2; D possibly corresponds to TRBD1 (5 bases). Trimming took off 3 bases at V and 6 bases at J, with 8 bases between the two ends. Per germline, CDR1 LNHDA and CDR2 SQIVND (reference sequence). The length of the CDR3 is 13 residues. The chain's CDR3 is CASSIRQPGELFF. DNA of the CDR3: TGTGCCAGTAGTATTAGACAGCCCGGGGAGCTGTTTTTT.

This clonotype was recorded at least ten times. The V gene is TRBV24-1, the J gene TRBJ2-3, with TRBD2 matching 8 bases. This CDR3 region has 15 residues. Germline lookup yields CDR1 KGHDR and CDR2 SFDVKD. After removal of 10 bases from V and 4 bases from J, the junction contained 12 bases not matched to a gene. CDR3: CATSPRAGAADTQYF. The CDR3 bases are TGTGCCACTTCACCGAGAGCGGGGGCTGCAGATACGCAGTATTTT.

This clonotype was seen at least ten times. The rearrangement links TRBV6-2 or TRBV6-3 to TRBJ2-2; D assignment may be TRBD1 or TRBD2 (5 bases each). With 6 bases removed from V and 3 bases from J, the gap between germline ends came to 8 bases. CDR3 length: 13 residues. CDR1 and CDR2 (germline): MNHEY, SVGEGT. The CDR3 DNA follows: TGTGCCAGCAGGGGACGGCACACCGGGGAGCTGTTTTTT. Its translation: CASRGRHTGELFF.

This clonotype was seen many times. The CDR3 sequence: CASSRGTGSYNEQFF. In nucleotides, the CDR3 is TGCGCCAGCAGCCGCGGGACAGGTTCCTACAATGAGCAGTTCTTC. The gene calls are TRBV4-3 and TRBJ2-1; 8 nucleotides match TRBD1. From germline, CDR1 is LGHNA and CDR2 YSLEER. V lost 4 bases, J lost 1 base, and 3 bases stayed unmatched. The CDR3 is made up of 15 amino acids.

V usage is TRBV6-2 or TRBV6-3 and J usage is TRBJ2-7; perhaps D is TRBD1 or TRBD2 (5 bases each). The CDR3 runs 16 residues. Between the trimmed V and J ends, which lost 5 bases and 0 bases, there was a span of 17 bases. The germline V gene encodes CDR1 MNHEY and CDR2 SVGEGT. Written as DNA, the CDR3 is TGTGCCAGCAGTGACAAAGGGGTGGGAGTCTCCTACGAGCAGTACTTC. This encodes CASSDKGVGVSYEQYF.

This clonotype was found many times. V and J are TRBV6-5 and TRBJ1-1; D unresolved. CDR3 size: 13 residues. V lost 1 base, J lost 4 bases, and 7 bases lay in between. Germline CDR1 and CDR2: MNHEY and SVGAGI. The CDR3 DNA follows: TGTGCCAGCAGTTACTACCCCCGCACTGAAGCTTTCTTT. Its translation is CASSYYPRTEAFF.

This clonotype was counted many times. The rearrangement links TRBV24-1 to TRBJ2-5; D is unresolved. Germline-derived CDR1 and CDR2 are KGHDR and SFDVKD. This CDR3 is 15 amino acids long. V dropped 2 bases and J dropped 1 base, with 10 bases sitting between them. CDR3 nucleotide sequence: TGTGCCACCAGTGATTATGGTCCTACCCAAGAGACCCAGTACTTC. Amino acid sequence: CATSDYGPTQETQYF.

This clonotype was observed at least ten times. The chain's CDR3 is CASSIDPAGRETQYF. DNA for the CDR3: TGTGCCAGTAGTATAGATCCGGCAGGGAGAGAGACCCAGTACTTC. V is TRBV19 and J is TRBJ2-5; D possibly uses TRBD1 or TRBD2 (5 bases each). The CDR3 has 15 amino acids. Germline V gene sequence: CDR1 LNHDA, CDR2 SQIVND (reference sequence). The V end lost 0 bases, the J end lost 4 bases, and 12 bases lay between the germline ends.

In this sample, this clonotype turned up many times. In DNA, the CDR3 is TGTGCCAGCAGCTTAACTGTGACAGGGGACGGCTACACCTTC. Amino acid sequence: CASSLTVTGDGYTF. This sequence joins TRBV7-9 and TRBJ1-2, with TRBD1 identical over 8 bases. CDR3 length: 14 amino acids. Germline V gene data show CDR1 as SEHNR and CDR2 as FQNEAQ (reference sequence). With 2 bases clipped from V and 8 bases from J, the junction kept 7 bases outside the gene matches. The variable domain in full, with the rest retrieved from reference TRBV7-9 and TRBJ1-2, is DTGVSQNPRHKITKRGQNVTFRCDPISEHNRLYWYRQTLGQGPEFLTYFQNEAQLEKSRLLSDRFSAERPKGSFSTLEIQRTEQGDSAMYLCASSLTVTGDGYTFGSGTRLTVV.

This clonotype was observed a few times. This chain connects TRBV20-1 to TRBJ2-7; tentative D call: TRBD2 (7 bases). Deletions cut 6 bases from V and 2 bases from J, with 20 bases between. The germline gives CDR1 DFQATT, CDR2 SNEGSKA (reference sequence). The CDR3 is 15 amino acids. The CDR3: CSAGGGQVQTYEQYF. The CDR3 DNA reads as TGCAGTGCGGGGGGGGGCCAGGTTCAGACCTACGAGCAGTACTTC.

The chain employs TRBV20-1 and TRBJ2-1; D tentatively fits TRBD1 or TRBD2 (6 bases each). V lost 0 bases and J 1 base, leaving 19 bases between the germline ends. Germline V gene sequence: CDR1 DFQATT, CDR2 SNEGSKA (reference sequence). This CDR3 contains 18 residues. CDR3 in amino acids: CSARDREGRGLSYNEQFF. The CDR3 coding sequence is TGCAGTGCTAGAGATCGAGAGGGTCGGGGGCTATCCTACAATGAGCAGTTCTTC.

This clonotype was detected many times. J is TRBJ1-1 and V is TRBV9; 7 bases map to TRBD1. V trimming: 0 bases; J trimming: 3 bases; junction bases outside the gene matches: 14. The CDR3 totals 18 residues. Per germline, CDR1 SGDLS and CDR2 YYNGEE. In DNA, the CDR3 is TGTGCCAGCAGCGTAGGAGGAGGAGGGGGCGCCGGATACACTGAAGCTTTCTTT. Protein product: CASSVGGGGGAGYTEAFF.

This clonotype was recorded many times. The V gene is TRBV29-1, the J gene TRBJ2-5; a possible D gene is TRBD2 (5 bases). CDR1 and CDR2 from the germline V gene are SQVTM and ANQGSEA. Trimming removed 0 bases at V and 7 bases at J, with 18 bases between. The CDR3 has 15 residues. CDR3 sequence: CSVEDRAGLGWTQYF. As DNA, the CDR3 is TGCAGCGTTGAAGATAGGGCGGGCCTCGGGTGGACCCAGTACTTC.

This clonotype was seen ten or more times. The chain joins TRBV6-5 to TRBJ1-6; 8 nucleotides align to TRBD1. This CDR3 comprises 16 residues. The trim removed 6 bases at V and 2 bases at J, leaving 6 bases unmatched. In germline, CDR1 is MNHEY, CDR2 SVGAGI. The CDR3 here is CASRRTGNAYNSPLHF. In DNA form, the CDR3 reads TGTGCCAGCAGAAGGACAGGGAATGCCTATAATTCACCCCTCCACTTT.

Many counts were recorded for this clonotype. The chain uses TRBV7-2 and TRBJ2-7; 10 nucleotides agree with TRBD2. Losses at the gene ends were 5 bases for V and 6 bases for J; bases not matched to a gene: 4. Germline V gene data show CDR1 as SGHTA and CDR2 as FQGNSA. This CDR3 spans 13 amino acids. CDR3 in amino acids: CASSKRGGREQYF. CDR3 bases: TGTGCCAGCAGCAAGCGGGGGGGCCGCGAGCAGTACTTC. The complete variable domain, with remaining parts taken from reference TRBV7-2 and TRBJ2-7, reads GAGVSQSPSNKVTEKGKDVELRCDPISGHTALYWYRQSLGQGLEFLIYFQGNSAPDKSGLPSDRFSAERTGGSVSTLTIQRTQQEDSAVYLCASSKRGGREQYFGPGTRLTVT.

This clonotype was recorded many times. The V gene is TRBV27, the J gene TRBJ1-5; no firm D call. Trimming shortened V by 3 bases and J by 6 bases, and 15 bases separated the two germline ends. There are 15 residues in the CDR3. Germline CDR1 reads MNHEY; CDR2 reads SMNVEV (reference sequence). The CDR3 coding sequence is TGTGCCAGCAGTTTTGATCGTACCCTCGGTCAGCCCCAGCATTTT. Translating gives CASSFDRTLGQPQHF.

In this sample, this clonotype turned up many times. Here the CDR3 DNA reads TGTGCCAGCAGCCGCCGGGGCCGGGACAACCAAGAGACCCAGTACTTC. Its protein product is CASSRRGRDNQETQYF. The chain links TRBV6-6 to TRBJ2-5, with a weak D call TRBD1 (6 bases). Germline CDR1 MNHNY, CDR2 SVGAGI (reference sequence). With 6 bases removed from V and 0 bases from J, the gap between germline ends came to 17 bases. The CDR3 sequence is 16 residues long.

This clonotype was seen ten or more times. The CDR3 nucleotides are TGCAGTGCAAGGACAGTCACTATGAACACTGAAGCTTTCTTT. Its translation: CSARTVTMNTEAFF. This chain uses TRBV20-1 with TRBJ1-1; D possibly corresponds to TRBD1 (6 bases). The ends were cut back, 6 bases at V and 0 bases at J, with 14 bases in the middle. The CDR3 is made up of 14 amino acids. The germline V gene has CDR1 DFQATT and CDR2 SNEGSKA (reference sequence).

The rearrangement links TRBV19 to TRBJ1-1; no firm D call. This CDR3 has 11 residues. Germline CDR1 is LNHDA and CDR2 is SQIVND (reference sequence). V lost 5 bases and J 11 bases, leaving 12 bases between the germline ends. This CDR3 reads CASSPERHAFF. CDR3 DNA sequence: TGTGCCAGTAGTCCCGAGAGACATGCTTTCTTT.

This clonotype occurred many times. The chain links TRBV7-6 to TRBJ2-3; no definite D call. The CDR3 has 14 residues. Trimming stripped 1 base from V and 4 bases from J, with 9 bases between. CDR1 SGHVS and CDR2 FNYEAQ come from the germline V gene. The CDR3 region is CASSLGQLSDTQYF. DNA of the CDR3: TGTGCCAGCAGCTTAGGGCAACTTTCAGATACGCAGTATTTT.